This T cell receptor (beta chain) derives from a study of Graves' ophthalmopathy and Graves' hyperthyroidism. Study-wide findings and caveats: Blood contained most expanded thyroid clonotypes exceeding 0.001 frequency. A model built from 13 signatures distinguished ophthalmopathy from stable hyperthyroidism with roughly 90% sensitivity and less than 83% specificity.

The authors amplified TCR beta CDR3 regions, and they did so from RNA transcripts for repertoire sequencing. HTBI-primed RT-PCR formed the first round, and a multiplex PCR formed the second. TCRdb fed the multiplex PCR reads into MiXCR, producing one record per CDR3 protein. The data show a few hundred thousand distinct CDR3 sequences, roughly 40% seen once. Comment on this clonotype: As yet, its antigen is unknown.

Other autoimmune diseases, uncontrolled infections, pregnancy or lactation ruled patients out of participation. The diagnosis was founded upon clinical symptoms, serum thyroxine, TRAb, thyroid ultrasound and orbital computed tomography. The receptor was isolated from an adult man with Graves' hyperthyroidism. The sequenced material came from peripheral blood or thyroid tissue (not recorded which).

The CDR3 nucleotides read TGTGCTAGGGGCAGCCAAGAGACCCAGTACTTC. It is translated as CARGSQETQYF. V and J are TRBV7-9 and TRBJ2-5, with D perhaps matching TRBD1 (5 bases). The CDR3 sequence is 11 residues long. CDR1 is SEHNR and CDR2 is FQNEAQ in the germline V gene (reference sequence).